The 2 T cell receptor beta chains below were found in one sample sequenced in a study of T cells in Graves' hyperthyroidism and ophthalmopathy. RNA transcripts provided the source from which TCR beta CDR3 regions were amplified. With the HTBI primer set, the TCR CDR3 went through a first round of RT-PCR. Using its own MiXCR run on the multiplex PCR reads, TCRdb lists one record per CDR3 protein. This sample has approximately 330,000 distinct CDR3 sequences; roughly 18% occur once, and the top ten carry 49%. Sequencing was carried out using blood. All receptors come from a woman aged 45-65 years with Graves' hyperthyroidism.

This clonotype turned up a few times. The chain has TRBV3-1 and TRBJ2-2; possibly TRBD2 for D (6 bases). V was trimmed by 4 bases and J by 7 bases, leaving 10 bases between them. CDR1 is LGHDT and CDR2 is YNNKEL in the germline V gene (reference sequence). This CDR3 has 13 residues. The CDR3 sequence is CASSPQGGGELFF. The CDR3 DNA reads as TGTGCCAGCAGCCCCCAGGGAGGCGGGGAGCTGTTTTTT. Full variable domain (missing parts from reference TRBV3-1 and TRBJ2-2): DTAVSQTPKYLVTQMGNDKSIKCEQNLGHDTMYWYKQDSKKFLKIMFSYNNKELIINETVPNRFSPKSPDKAHLNLHINSLELGDSAVYFCASSPQGGGELFFGEGSRLTVL.

Only a few counts were recorded for this clonotype. The J gene is TRBJ2-5, the V gene TRBV6-5; tentative D call: TRBD1 (5 bases). V gave up 0 bases and J gave up 5 bases, with 16 bases separating them. The CDR3 has 16 amino acids. Per the germline V gene, CDR1 is MNHEY and CDR2 is SVGAGI. The CDR3 DNA is TGTGCCAGCAGTTACTCGGGCAGGGAAGGTTGGGAGACCCAGTACTTC. This codes for CASSYSGREGWETQYF.